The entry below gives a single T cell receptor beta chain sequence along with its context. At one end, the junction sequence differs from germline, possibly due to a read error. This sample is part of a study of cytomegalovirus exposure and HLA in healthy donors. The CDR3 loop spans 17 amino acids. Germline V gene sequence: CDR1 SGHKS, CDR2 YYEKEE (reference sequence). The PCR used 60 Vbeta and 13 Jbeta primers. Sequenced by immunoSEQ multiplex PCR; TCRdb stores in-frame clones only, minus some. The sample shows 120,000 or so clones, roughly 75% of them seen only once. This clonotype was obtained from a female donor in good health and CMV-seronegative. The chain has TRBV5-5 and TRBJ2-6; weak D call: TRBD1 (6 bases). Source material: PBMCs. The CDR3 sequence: CASSLLYRVAGANGLTF. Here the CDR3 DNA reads TGTGCCAGCAGCTTGCTCTACAGGGTTGCTGGGGCCAACGGCCTGACTTTC.